The next 12 T cell receptor beta chains were all read from a single sample in a study of blood T cell repertoires in COVID-19. Assay: immunoSEQ multiplex PCR; the TCRdb copy retains only in-frame clones and omits some. The table has about 290,000 clones, just under 85% seen once. Input material: peripheral blood. The receptor source for this set is a woman in her forties or fifties with active or convalescent COVID-19.

The DNA for the CDR3 is TGTGCCAGCAGTGTCCACACCGAAAGTCTTAATTCACCCCTCCACTTT. Its protein is CASSVHTESLNSPLHF. V usage is TRBV6-1 and J usage is TRBJ1-6, with D uncertain. Germline assignment: CDR1 MNHNS and CDR2 SASEGT. Trimming left V 4 bases short and J 6 bases short, with 16 bases between. The CDR3 consists of 16 residues.

This clone came up a few times. J is TRBJ1-1 and V is TRBV10-3, with TRBD1 as a possible D gene (5 bases). CDR3 length: 15 residues. V shed 6 bases and J shed 5 bases, with 19 bases lying between them. Germline lookup yields CDR1 ENHRY and CDR2 SYGVKD. CDR3 sequence reads: CAISGPGQGKTEAFF. The CDR3 DNA is TGTGCCATCAGCGGTCCCGGGCAGGGTAAGACTGAAGCTTTCTTT.

The chain is built from TRBV5-6 and TRBJ2-7; 7 nucleotides agree with TRBD1. CDR3 size: 17 residues. Germline lookup yields CDR1 SGHDT and CDR2 YYEEEE. The junction had 15 bases not matched to a gene; V was cut back by 0 bases and J by 6 bases. The CDR3 coding sequence is TGTGCCAGCAGCTTGGGAGGGTGGGGACAGCAGGGGTTCGAGCAGTACTTC. It codes for CASSLGGWGQQGFEQYF. Using reference TRBV5-6 and TRBJ2-7 for the parts outside the CDR3, the full variable domain is DAGVTQSPTHLIKTRGQQVTLRCSPKSGHDTVSWYQQALGQGPQFIFQYYEEEERQRGNFPDRFSGHQFPNYSSELNVNALLLGDSALYLCASSLGGWGQQGFEQYFGPGTRLTVT.

V and J are TRBV7-2 and TRBJ2-1; 10 nucleotides align to TRBD2. The germline V gene encodes CDR1 SGHTA and CDR2 FQGNSA. V trimming: 7 bases; J trimming: 4 bases; junction bases outside the gene matches: 7. The CDR3 consists of 15 residues. The DNA of the CDR3 is TGTGCCAGCACCGTAGCGGGAGGAGGATACAATGAGCAGTTCTTC. This gives the protein CASTVAGGGYNEQFF. The whole variable domain, remainder taken from reference TRBV7-2 and TRBJ2-1, is GAGVSQSPSNKVTEKGKDVELRCDPISGHTALYWYRQSLGQGLEFLIYFQGNSAPDKSGLPSDRFSAERTGGSVSTLTIQRTQQEDSAVYLCASTVAGGGYNEQFFGPGTRLTVL.

The V gene is TRBV27, the J gene TRBJ1-2; 8 bases line up with TRBD1. The CDR3 spans 16 residues. CDR1 and CDR2 (germline): MNHEY, SMNVEV (reference sequence). After removal of 6 bases from V and 2 bases from J, the junction contained 11 bases not matched to a gene. CDR3 coding DNA: TGTGCCAGCAGGGGAATCTCAGGGGGCCCCAACTATGGCTACACCTTC. Translated: CASRGISGGPNYGYTF.

Remarks on this clone: This sample also contains other DNA sequences that code for the same CDR3. The chain uses TRBV6-1 and TRBJ1-2, with 8 bases that match TRBD1. Trimming cost V 2 bases and J 5 bases; bases outside gene matches: 1. Germline assignment: CDR1 MNHNS and CDR2 SASEGT. CDR3 length: 13 amino acids. The CDR3 DNA reads as TGTGCCAGCAGTGAAACAGGGGGATATGGCTACACCTTC. Translated: CASSETGGYGYTF.

CDR3 residues: CASQIRGVPGNTIYF. The CDR3 DNA reads TGTGCCAGCCAAATACGGGGAGTCCCTGGAAACACCATATATTTT. The V gene is TRBV28, the J gene TRBJ1-3, with D hard to call. Trimming shortened V by 8 bases and J by 2 bases, and 16 bases separated the two germline ends. Germline V gene data show CDR1 as MDHEN and CDR2 as SYDVKM. This CDR3 is 15 amino acids long. The full variable domain, completed using reference TRBV28 and TRBJ1-3, is DVKVTQSSRYLVKRTGEKVFLECVQDMDHENMFWYRQDPGLGLRLIYFSYDVKMKEKGDIPEGYSVSREKKERFSLILESASTNQTSMYLCASQIRGVPGNTIYFGEGSWLTVV.

The chain employs TRBV10-2 and TRBJ1-4, with D maybe TRBD1 (6 bases). Germline V gene lookup returns CDR1 WSHSY and CDR2 SAAADI. This CDR3 is built from 16 residues. The V gene lost 3 bases and the J gene lost 4 bases, with 15 bases spanning the gap. CDR3 sequence: CASSDEGVFGNEKLFF. The CDR3 bases are TGCGCCAGCAGTGATGAGGGGGTCTTCGGTAATGAAAAACTGTTTTTT.

This clone was counted once. The gene calls are TRBV5-5 and TRBJ1-4, with 8 bases fitting TRBD1. Germline lookup yields CDR1 SGHKS and CDR2 YYEKEE (reference sequence). The CDR3 consists of 15 residues. Trimming at V came to 4 bases and at J to 8 bases, leaving 10 bases not matched to a gene. The CDR3 sequence is CASSRGQGGEEKLFF. The CDR3 DNA is TGTGCCAGCAGCCGTGGACAGGGTGGAGAGGAAAAACTGTTTTTT.

The chain combines TRBV28 with TRBJ2-1; 10 bases are shared with TRBD2. V trimming: 7 bases; J trimming: 8 bases; junction bases outside the gene matches: 11. Germline V gene lookup returns CDR1 MDHEN and CDR2 SYDVKM. This CDR3 contains 15 residues. The CDR3: CASKGSGRDHDEQFF. CDR3 DNA: TGTGCCAGCAAAGGGAGCGGGAGGGATCACGATGAGCAGTTCTTC.

The rearrangement links TRBV7-3 to TRBJ2-2, with D perhaps TRBD2 (6 bases). The CDR3 totals 16 residues. V gave up 1 base and J gave up 3 bases, with 12 bases separating them. Germline loops: CDR1 SGHTA, CDR2 FQGTGA. In nucleotides, the CDR3 is TGTGCCAGCAGCTTAATTGGCGGGGACCACACCGGGGAGCTGTTTTTT. Translation gives CASSLIGGDHTGELFF.

V usage is TRBV7-3 and J usage is TRBJ1-1; 10 positions match TRBD1. The V gene end was trimmed by 6 bases and the J gene end by 5 bases; junction bases not matched to a gene: 6. The CDR3 runs to 14 residues. Germline CDR1 and CDR2: SGHTA and FQGTGA. Written as DNA, the CDR3 is TGTGCCAGCAGGCGGGACAGGGGTACGACTGAAGCTTTCTTT. As protein: CASRRDRGTTEAFF.